This TCR beta chain comes out of a study of PD-1 blockade in mismatch repair-deficient tumors. Overall study: All were previously treated, progressing patients with about 12 mismatch repair-deficient cancer types.

Mismatch repair deficiency was confirmed in all patients, by PCR or immunohistochemistry. The CDR3 has 15 residues. Germline CDR1 SGHVS, CDR2 FNYEAQ. The J segment lost 2 bases and the V segment lost 6 bases, leaving 7 bases of the junction unmatched. Data came from immunoSEQ multiplex PCR; TCRdb stores just in-frame clones and leaves some out. The table has 100,000 to 150,000 clones, about 85% seen once. The chain has TRBV7-6 and TRBJ2-1; TRBD1 matches 7 bases. The sample consisted of peripheral blood, taken 44 weeks after starting pembrolizumab. The clonotype comes from an adult with mismatch repair-deficient cancer. CDR3 region: CASSLGQSTYNEQFF. CDR3 sequence (DNA): TGTGCCAGCAGTTTGGGACAGAGCACCTACAATGAGCAGTTCTTC. Full variable domain (outside the CDR3, taken from reference TRBV7-6 and TRBJ2-1): GAGVSQSPRYKVTKRGQDVALRCDPISGHVSLYWYRQALGQGPEFLTYFNYEAQQDKSGLPNDRFSAERPEGSISTLTIQRTEQRDSAMYRCASSLGQSTYNEQFFGPGTRLTVL.